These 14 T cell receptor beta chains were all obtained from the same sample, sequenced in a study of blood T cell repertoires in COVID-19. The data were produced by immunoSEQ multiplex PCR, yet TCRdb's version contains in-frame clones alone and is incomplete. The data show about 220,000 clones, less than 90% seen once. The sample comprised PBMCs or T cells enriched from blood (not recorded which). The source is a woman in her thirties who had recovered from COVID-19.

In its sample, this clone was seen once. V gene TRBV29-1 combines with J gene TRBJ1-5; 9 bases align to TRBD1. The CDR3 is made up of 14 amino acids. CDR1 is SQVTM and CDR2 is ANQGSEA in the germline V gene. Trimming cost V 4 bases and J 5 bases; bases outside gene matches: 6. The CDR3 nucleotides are TGCAGCGTTGGGGGACAGGGTCTCGATCAGCCCCAGCATTTT. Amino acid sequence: CSVGGQGLDQPQHF.

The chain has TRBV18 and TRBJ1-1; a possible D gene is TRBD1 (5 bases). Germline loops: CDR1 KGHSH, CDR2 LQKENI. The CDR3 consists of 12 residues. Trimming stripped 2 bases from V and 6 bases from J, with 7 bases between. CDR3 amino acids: CASSPGAPEAFF. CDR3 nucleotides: TGTGCCAGCTCACCAGGGGCCCCTGAAGCTTTCTTT.

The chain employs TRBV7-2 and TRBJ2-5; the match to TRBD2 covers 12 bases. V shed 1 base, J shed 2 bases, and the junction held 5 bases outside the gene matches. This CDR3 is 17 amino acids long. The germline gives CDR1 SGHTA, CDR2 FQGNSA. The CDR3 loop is CASSLVRTSGAQETQYF. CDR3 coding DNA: TGTGCCAGCAGCTTAGTTCGGACTAGCGGGGCACAAGAGACCCAGTACTTC.

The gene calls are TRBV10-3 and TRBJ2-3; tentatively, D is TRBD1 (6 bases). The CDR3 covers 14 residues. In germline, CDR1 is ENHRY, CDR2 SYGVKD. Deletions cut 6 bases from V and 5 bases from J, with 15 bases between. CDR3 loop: CAISPSQGIDTQYF. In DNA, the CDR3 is TGTGCCATCAGCCCGTCACAGGGTATAGATACGCAGTATTTT.

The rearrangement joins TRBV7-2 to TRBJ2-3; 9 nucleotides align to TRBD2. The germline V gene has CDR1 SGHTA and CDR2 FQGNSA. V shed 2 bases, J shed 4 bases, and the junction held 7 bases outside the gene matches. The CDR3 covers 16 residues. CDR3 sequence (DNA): TGTGCCAGCAGCTTATATGCGGGGGGGCTACCAGATACGCAGTATTTT. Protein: CASSLYAGGLPDTQYF.

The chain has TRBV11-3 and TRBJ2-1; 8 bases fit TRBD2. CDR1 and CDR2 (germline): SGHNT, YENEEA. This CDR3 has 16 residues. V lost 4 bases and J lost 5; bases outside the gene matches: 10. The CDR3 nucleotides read TGTGCCAGCAGCTCCCCAAGGTCGGGGGGGGACAATGAGCAGTTCTTC. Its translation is CASSSPRSGGDNEQFF.

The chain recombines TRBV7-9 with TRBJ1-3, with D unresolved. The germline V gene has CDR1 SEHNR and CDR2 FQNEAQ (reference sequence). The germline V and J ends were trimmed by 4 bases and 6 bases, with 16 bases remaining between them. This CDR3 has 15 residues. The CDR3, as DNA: TGTGCCAGCAGCTCGCCGGAGTCCGCCAAAAACACCATATATTTT. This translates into CASSSPESAKNTIYF.

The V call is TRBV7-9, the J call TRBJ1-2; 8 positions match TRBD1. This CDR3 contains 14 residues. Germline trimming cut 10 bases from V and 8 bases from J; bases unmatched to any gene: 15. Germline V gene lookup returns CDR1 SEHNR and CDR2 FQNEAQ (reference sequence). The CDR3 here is CATSQRTGSRGYTF. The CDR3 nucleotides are TGTGCCACCTCCCAACGGACAGGGTCGCGGGGCTACACCTTC.

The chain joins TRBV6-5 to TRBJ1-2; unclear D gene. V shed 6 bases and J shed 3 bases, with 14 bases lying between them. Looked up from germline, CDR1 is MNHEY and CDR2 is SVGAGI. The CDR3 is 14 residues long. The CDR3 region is CASRHGEGDYGYTF. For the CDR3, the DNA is TGTGCCAGCAGGCACGGGGAAGGCGACTATGGCTACACCTTC.

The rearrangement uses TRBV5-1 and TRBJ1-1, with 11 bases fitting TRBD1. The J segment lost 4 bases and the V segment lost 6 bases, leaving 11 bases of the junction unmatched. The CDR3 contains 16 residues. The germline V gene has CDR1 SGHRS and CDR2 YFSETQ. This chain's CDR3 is CASTIRDGTGGTEAFF. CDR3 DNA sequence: TGCGCCAGCACCATTCGTGACGGGACAGGGGGCACTGAAGCTTTCTTT.

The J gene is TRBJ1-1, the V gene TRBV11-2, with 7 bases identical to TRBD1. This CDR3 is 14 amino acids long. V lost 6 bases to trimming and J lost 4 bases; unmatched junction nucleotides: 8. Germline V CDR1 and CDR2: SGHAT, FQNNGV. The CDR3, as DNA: TGTGCCAGCAGACATTCGGACAGGAGCACTGAAGCTTTCTTT. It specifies CASRHSDRSTEAFF.

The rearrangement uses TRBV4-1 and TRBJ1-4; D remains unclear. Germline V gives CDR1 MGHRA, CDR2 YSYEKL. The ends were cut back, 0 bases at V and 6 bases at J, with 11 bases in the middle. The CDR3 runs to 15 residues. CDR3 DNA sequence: TGCGCCAGCAGCCAAGAAGGGAGTTTTGATGAAAAACTGTTTTTT. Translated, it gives CASSQEGSFDEKLFF.

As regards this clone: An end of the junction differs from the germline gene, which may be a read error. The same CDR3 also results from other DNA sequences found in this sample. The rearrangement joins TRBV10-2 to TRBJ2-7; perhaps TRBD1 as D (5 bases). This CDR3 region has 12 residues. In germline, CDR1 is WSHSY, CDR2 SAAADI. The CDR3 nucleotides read TGCGCCACGTTCGCAGCAGGGTTCGAGCAATACTTC. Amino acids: CATFAAGFEQYF.

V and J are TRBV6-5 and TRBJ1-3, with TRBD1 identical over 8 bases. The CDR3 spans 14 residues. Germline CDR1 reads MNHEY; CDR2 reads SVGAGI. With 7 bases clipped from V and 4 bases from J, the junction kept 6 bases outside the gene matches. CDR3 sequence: CASNRQGTGNTIYF. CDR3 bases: TGTGCCAGCAACCGACAGGGGACAGGAAACACCATATATTTT.